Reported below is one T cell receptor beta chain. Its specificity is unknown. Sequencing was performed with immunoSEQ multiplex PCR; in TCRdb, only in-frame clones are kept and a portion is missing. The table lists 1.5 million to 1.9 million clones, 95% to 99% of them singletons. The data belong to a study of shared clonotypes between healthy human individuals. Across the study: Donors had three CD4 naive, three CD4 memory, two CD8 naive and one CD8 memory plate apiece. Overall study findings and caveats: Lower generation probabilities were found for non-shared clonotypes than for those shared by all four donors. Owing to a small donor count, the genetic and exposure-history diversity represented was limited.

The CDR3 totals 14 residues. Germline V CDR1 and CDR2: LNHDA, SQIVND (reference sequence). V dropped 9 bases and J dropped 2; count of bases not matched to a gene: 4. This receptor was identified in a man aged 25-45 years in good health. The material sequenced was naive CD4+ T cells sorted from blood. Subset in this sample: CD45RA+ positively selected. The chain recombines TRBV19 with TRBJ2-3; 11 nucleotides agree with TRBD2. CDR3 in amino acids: CARTSGRATDTQYF. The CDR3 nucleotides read TGTGCCAGAACTAGCGGGAGAGCCACAGATACGCAGTATTTT.